The TCR beta chain under discussion was sequenced for a study of shared clonotypes between healthy human individuals. Study as a whole: CD4 naive cells filled three plates per donor, CD4 memory three, CD8 naive two and CD8 memory one. General study points: Only blood samples were collected, and tissue repertoires likely differ.

The CDR3 is made up of 16 amino acids. Trimming cost V 4 bases and J 1 base, with 13 bases left between them. The germline V gene encodes CDR1 MNHNY and CDR2 SVGAGI (reference sequence). It was at deep level that the assay was run. This table comes from immunoSEQ multiplex PCR, and its TCRdb copy is limited to in-frame clones, with some not included. The sample contains over a million clones, around 76% of which appear only once. Comment on this clone: Its antigen is undetermined.

This TCR was sampled from a man younger than 35 in good health. The chain uses TRBV6-6 and TRBJ2-2, with D possibly being TRBD2 (6 bases). The sequencing input was memory CD4+ T cells sorted from blood. Subset: CD45RA-negative fraction. CDR3 amino acids: CASSSREIENTGELFF. CDR3 DNA sequence: TGTGCCAGCAGTTCCCGGGAGATAGAGAACACCGGGGAGCTGTTTTTT.